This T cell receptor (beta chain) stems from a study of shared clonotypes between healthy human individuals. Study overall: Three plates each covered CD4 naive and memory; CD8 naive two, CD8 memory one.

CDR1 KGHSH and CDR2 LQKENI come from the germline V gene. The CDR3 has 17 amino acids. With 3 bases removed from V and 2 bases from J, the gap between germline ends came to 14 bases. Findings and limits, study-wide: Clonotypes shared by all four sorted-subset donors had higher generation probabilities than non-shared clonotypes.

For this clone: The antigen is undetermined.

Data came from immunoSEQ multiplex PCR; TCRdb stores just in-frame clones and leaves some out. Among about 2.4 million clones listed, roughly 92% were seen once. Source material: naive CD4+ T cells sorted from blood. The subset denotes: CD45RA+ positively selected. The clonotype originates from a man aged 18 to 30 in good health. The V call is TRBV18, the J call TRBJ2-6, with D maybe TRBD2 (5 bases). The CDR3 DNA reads TGTGCCAGCTCACCCTCGGGGTACGCGGCTGGGGCCAACGTCCTGACTTTC. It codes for CASSPSGYAAGANVLTF. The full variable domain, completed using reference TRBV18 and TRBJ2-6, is NAGVMQNPRHLVRRRGQEARLRCSPMKGHSHVYWYRQLPEEGLKFMVYLQKENIIDESGMPKERFSAEFPKEGPSILRIQQVVRGDSAAYFCASSPSGYAAGANVLTFGAGSRLTVL.